This T cell receptor (beta chain) came from a study of T cell changes during pregnancy in multiple sclerosis. The germline V gene encodes CDR1 SNHLY and CDR2 FYNNEI. The CDR3 covers 14 residues. Trimming removed 3 bases from V and 12 bases from J; junction bases left unmatched: 13. Libraries were prepared by immunoSEQ multiplex PCR; TCRdb keeps only in-frame clonotypes and omits some of them. The data hold about 93,000 clones, with around 93% observed a single time. This TCR was sampled from a female donor with multiple sclerosis, enrolled in a pregnancy study. The starting material was peripheral blood, obtained before pregnancy. V is TRBV2 and J is TRBJ1-2; the match to TRBD1 covers 7 bases. CDR3 sequence (DNA): TGTGCCAGCAGTGATAGTGGTAACAGGGGAGCCCACACCTTC. Translated: CASSDSGNRGAHTF.